Listed here are 14 T cell receptor beta chains from one sample, sequenced in a study of CD8 T cells in Susac syndrome (dated by TCRdb to the late 2010s). Libraries were made using the immunoSEQ multiplex PCR assay. RNA was extracted using the RNeasy kit, and about 0.45 to 1 ug of the RNA was reverse transcribed with random hexamers. The public reads were run again by TCRdb, first through fastp at Q25 and then through MiXCR, and only productive beta chains were kept. Identical CDR3 protein sequences are pooled into one entry, listed with their most common genes and DNA. This sample gives 100,000 to 150,000 distinct CDR3 sequences in total; roughly 80% of them show up just once. The top ten hold 0.45% to 0.65% of the sample. The sequenced sample consisted of CD8+ T cells from PBMCs. The receptors stem from a human donor with multiple sclerosis.

V gene TRBV4-1 combines with J gene TRBJ1-1, with D possibly being TRBD1 (6 bases). Per germline, CDR1 MGHRA and CDR2 YSYEKL. The V end was cut by 7 bases, the J end by 8 bases, with 17 bases between. CDR3 length equals 13 residues. The CDR3 DNA reads as TGCGCCAGCAATAAAATGGGGGGACACGAAGCTTTCTTT. This gives the protein CASNKMGGHEAFF.

The chain couples TRBV6-2 or TRBV6-3 to TRBJ2-1; perhaps TRBD2 as D (6 bases). Trimming cost V 5 bases and J 0 bases, with 14 bases left between them. Germline V CDR1 and CDR2: MNHEY, SVGEGT. This CDR3 is 16 amino acids long. The CDR3 here is CASSISGGGSYNEQFF. CDR3 DNA: TGTGCCAGCAGTATTAGCGGAGGTGGCTCCTACAATGAGCAGTTCTTC.

This clonotype turned up a few times. The rearrangement joins TRBV4-1 to TRBJ2-5, with D possibly TRBD2 on 6 matching bases. This CDR3 is 15 amino acids long. Germline values: CDR1 MGHRA, CDR2 YSYEKL. V lost 2 bases and J lost 5, with 15 bases in between. In DNA, the CDR3 is TGCGCCAGCAGCCAATGGGACTCACGTCCGGAGACCCAGTACTTC. Residues: CASSQWDSRPETQYF.

V is TRBV4-2 and J is TRBJ2-3, with 8 positions matching TRBD1. V lost 1 base, J lost 5 bases, and 8 bases stayed unmatched. The length of the CDR3 is 16 residues. From germline, CDR1 is LGHNA and CDR2 YNFKEQ. The DNA for the CDR3 is TGTGCCAGCAGCCAAGCTCTACAGGGGGAGGAAGATACGCAGTATTTT. Its protein product is CASSQALQGEEDTQYF.

The chain has TRBV24-1 and TRBJ2-1; 7 bases fit TRBD2. With 1 base clipped from V and 9 bases from J, the junction kept 5 bases outside the gene matches. Germline V gene data show CDR1 as KGHDR and CDR2 as SFDVKD. The CDR3 has 14 residues. CDR3 in DNA: TGTGCCACCAGTGATTTTGGCAGGGAGGGTGAGCAGTTCTTC. As protein: CATSDFGREGEQFF.

This chain's CDR3 is CASSFGAGRNEKLFF. CDR3 bases: TGTGCCAGCAGCTTCGGGGCAGGGCGCAATGAAAAACTGTTTTTT. The chain has TRBV11-2 and TRBJ1-4, with D perhaps TRBD1 (5 bases). CDR1 SGHAT and CDR2 FQNNGV come from the germline V gene. The CDR3 has 15 amino acids. V lost 3 bases and J 5 bases, leaving 13 bases between the germline ends.

This chain connects TRBV30 to TRBJ1-2; no clear D gene. The germline V gene encodes CDR1 GTSNPN and CDR2 SVGIG (reference sequence). The CDR3 loop spans 16 amino acids. The V end was cut by 2 bases, the J end by 5 bases, with 21 bases between. Written as DNA, the CDR3 is TGTGCCTGGAGTCTGACGATAGAAACCCATCTATATGGCTACACCTTC. This translates into CAWSLTIETHLYGYTF.

The V call is TRBV6-1, the J call TRBJ2-1; D is perhaps TRBD2 (6 bases). The CDR3 loop spans 13 amino acids. V dropped 8 bases and J dropped 7 bases, with 15 bases sitting between them. Germline lookup yields CDR1 MNHNS and CDR2 SASEGT. CDR3: CASLWRGDNEQFF. The CDR3 DNA is TGTGCCAGCCTCTGGCGGGGTGATAATGAGCAGTTCTTC.

The chain employs TRBV6-1 and TRBJ2-1; 7 bases are a match to TRBD1. Per the germline V gene, CDR1 is MNHNS and CDR2 is SASEGT. Trimming took 7 bases from V and 7 from J; bases not matched to a gene: 7. The CDR3 sequence is 13 residues long. CDR3 DNA sequence: TGTGCCAGCATTGACAGGGTGGGAAATGAGCAGTTCTTC. This sequence encodes CASIDRVGNEQFF.

This clonotype was seen once. The chain has TRBV2 and TRBJ2-3; no firm D call. V lost 5 bases, J lost 2 bases, and 14 bases lay in between. Germline V gene sequence: CDR1 SNHLY, CDR2 FYNNEI. The CDR3 spans 15 residues. CDR3 bases: TGTGCCAGCAGTCGCCCTGGGGTGGTCACAGATACGCAGTATTTT. This translates into CASSRPGVVTDTQYF.

This rearrangement joins TRBV4-1 to TRBJ2-1; perhaps TRBD2 as D (6 bases). Trimming took 0 bases from V and 4 from J, leaving 13 bases between them. The CDR3 contains 16 residues. Per the germline V gene, CDR1 is MGHRA and CDR2 is YSYEKL. The CDR3 loop reads CASSQDSGTRYNEQFF. CDR3 nucleotide sequence: TGCGCCAGCAGCCAAGACTCGGGGACTCGTTACAATGAGCAGTTCTTC.

The chain has TRBV18 and TRBJ1-4; D gene ambiguous. This CDR3 has 13 amino acids. V shed 3 bases and J shed 7 bases, with 9 bases lying between them. CDR1 KGHSH and CDR2 LQKENI come from the germline V gene. The CDR3 region has the DNA TGTGCCAGCTCACCGGTGGTTAGTGAAAAACTGTTTTTT. Residues: CASSPVVSEKLFF.

The chain uses TRBV3-1 and TRBJ1-1, with D perhaps matching TRBD1 (5 bases). Germline CDR1 and CDR2: LGHDT and YNNKEL (reference sequence). The V end lost 2 bases, the J end lost 3 bases, and 10 bases lay between the germline ends. The CDR3 is 14 residues long. In nucleotides, the CDR3 is TGTGCCAGCAGCCAAATCTTGGGGGACACTGAAGCTTTCTTT. Amino acid sequence: CASSQILGDTEAFF.

The chain carries TRBV14 and TRBJ2-1; 8 nucleotides agree with TRBD2. Per germline, CDR1 SGHDN and CDR2 FVKESK. CDR3 length equals 16 residues. Trimming took 3 bases from V and 2 from J; bases not matched to a gene: 6. The CDR3 spells CASSHRPGGTYNEQFF. The CDR3 DNA follows: TGTGCCAGCAGCCATAGACCGGGGGGGACCTACAATGAGCAGTTCTTC.